The clone carrying this T cell receptor beta chain occurred once. The data stem from a study of cytomegalovirus exposure and HLA in healthy donors. This CDR3 region has 15 residues. Trimming removed 5 bases at V and 7 bases at J, with 17 bases between. The germline V gene encodes CDR1 MDHEN and CDR2 SYDVKM. PCR amplification relied on 60 Vbeta primers (plus 13 Jbeta primers). Profiled with immunoSEQ multiplex PCR; TCRdb holds only in-frame clones, not every one. The sample lists roughly 150,000 clones, 80% to 90% occurring once. This TCR came from a woman between 18 and 29 years old in good health and CMV-seronegative. Material for sequencing was PBMCs. This rearrangement joins TRBV28 to TRBJ1-4; tentative D call: TRBD1 (5 bases). Here the CDR3 reads CASSPGGAAGEKLFF. In nucleotides, the CDR3 is TGTGCCAGCAGTCCCGGGGGAGCCGCGGGTGAAAAACTGTTTTTT.